This passage covers 9 T cell receptor beta chains from one sample sequenced in a study of PD-1 blockade in classical Hodgkin lymphoma. The assay was immunoSEQ multiplex PCR, and TCRdb's table has in-frame clones only and misses some. Of roughly 100,000 clones listed, more than 70% are singletons. The time point was: cycle 4 day 1 (C4D1), after five to seven weeks of nivolumab. With no exception, relapse followed autologous stem cell transplantation in all patients, and brentuximab vedotin exposure varied. Sequences were derived from peripheral blood mononuclear cells (PBMCs), sampled before the fourth cycle of nivolumab. These receptors all come from a human donor with classical Hodgkin lymphoma.

This sequence joins TRBV28 and TRBJ2-2; D gene uncertain. Germline V gene sequence: CDR1 MDHEN, CDR2 SYDVKM. The CDR3 totals 16 residues. V lost 4 bases and J 4 bases, leaving 16 bases between the germline ends. CDR3 sequence (DNA): TGTGCCAGCAGTTACTCCCAGGCAGGACCCACCGGGGAGCTGTTTTTT. It codes for CASSYSQAGPTGELFF. The variable domain in full, completed from reference TRBV28 and TRBJ2-2, reads DVKVTQSSRYLVKRTGEKVFLECVQDMDHENMFWYRQDPGLGLRLIYFSYDVKMKEKGDIPEGYSVSREKKERFSLILESASTNQTSMYLCASSYSQAGPTGELFFGEGSRLTVL.

CDR3 region: CASSITSYEQFF. In DNA, the CDR3 is TGTGCCAGTAGTATCACTAGCTATGAGCAGTTCTTC. The chain recombines TRBV19 with TRBJ2-1, with D perhaps matching TRBD2 (6 bases). CDR1 is LNHDA, CDR2 SQIVND, per germline (reference sequence). V lost 3 bases to trimming and J lost 8 bases, with 8 bases between them. There are 12 residues in the CDR3.

V usage is TRBV15 and J usage is TRBJ2-3, with TRBD1 as a possible D gene (6 bases). The CDR3 runs 16 residues. V was pared by 1 base and J by 7 bases, with 18 bases between. Germline assignment: CDR1 LNHNV and CDR2 YYDKDF (reference sequence). CDR3 sequence (DNA): TGTGCCACCAGCAGAGTTGGCAGGGGAATCTATCATACGCAGTATTTT. It translates to CATSRVGRGIYHTQYF.

The chain recombines TRBV5-4 with TRBJ2-4; TRBD1 is a possible D gene (6 bases). The CDR3 has 17 residues. Germline V lookup: CDR1 SGHNT, CDR2 YYREEE (reference sequence). V was pared by 3 bases and J by 3 bases, with 19 bases between. CDR3 sequence: CASSSSATADSKNIQYF. DNA for the CDR3: TGTGCCAGCAGCTCCTCGGCTACGGCGGACAGCAAAAACATTCAGTACTTC.

The chain links TRBV27 to TRBJ2-2; the D call may be TRBD1 or TRBD2 (5 bases each). Deletions cut 6 bases from V and 6 bases from J, with 20 bases between. This CDR3 has 16 amino acids. Germline CDR1 reads MNHEY; CDR2 reads SMNVEV (reference sequence). CDR3 loop: CASRMGTLATAGELFF. Written as DNA, the CDR3 is TGTGCCAGCAGGATGGGGACCCTAGCTACCGCCGGGGAGCTGTTTTTT.

The chain employs TRBV7-2 and TRBJ2-1, with 9 bases that match TRBD2. Germline V gives CDR1 SGHTA, CDR2 FQGNSA. The CDR3 has 18 residues. V shed 4 bases, J shed 0 bases, and the junction held 10 bases outside the gene matches. The CDR3 loop is CASSWTSASLSSYNEQFF. The CDR3, as DNA: TGTGCCAGCAGCTGGACTAGCGCCTCATTAAGCTCCTACAATGAGCAGTTCTTC.

This rearrangement joins TRBV29-1 to TRBJ1-4; tentative D call: TRBD1 (5 bases). Germline CDR1 reads SQVTM; CDR2 reads ANQGSEA. This CDR3 is built from 18 residues. V shed 6 bases and J shed 0 bases, with 23 bases lying between them. The CDR3 DNA is TGCAGCGTGGGGGGTTTAAAGGGATCGGGTGCAACTAATGAAAAACTGTTTTTT. Protein: CSVGGLKGSGATNEKLFF.

The chain recombines TRBV9 with TRBJ1-1, with a weak D call TRBD1 (6 bases). The CDR3 is made up of 17 amino acids. Germline V gene lookup returns CDR1 SGDLS and CDR2 YYNGEE. V was clipped by 2 bases and J by 3 bases, with 20 bases between them. The CDR3 loop is CASSVNSGDGVDTEAFF. The CDR3 DNA reads TGTGCCAGCAGCGTTAATTCAGGGGACGGGGTGGACACTGAAGCTTTCTTT.

The chain carries TRBV10-3 and TRBJ2-7, with a tentative D call TRBD2 (5 bases). V gave up 2 bases and J gave up 3 bases, with 11 bases separating them. The germline gives CDR1 ENHRY, CDR2 SYGVKD. The CDR3 has 14 amino acids. The CDR3 DNA sequence: TGTGCCATCAGTGAGATCCCAGAGGGCTACGAGCAGTACTTC. As protein: CAISEIPEGYEQYF.